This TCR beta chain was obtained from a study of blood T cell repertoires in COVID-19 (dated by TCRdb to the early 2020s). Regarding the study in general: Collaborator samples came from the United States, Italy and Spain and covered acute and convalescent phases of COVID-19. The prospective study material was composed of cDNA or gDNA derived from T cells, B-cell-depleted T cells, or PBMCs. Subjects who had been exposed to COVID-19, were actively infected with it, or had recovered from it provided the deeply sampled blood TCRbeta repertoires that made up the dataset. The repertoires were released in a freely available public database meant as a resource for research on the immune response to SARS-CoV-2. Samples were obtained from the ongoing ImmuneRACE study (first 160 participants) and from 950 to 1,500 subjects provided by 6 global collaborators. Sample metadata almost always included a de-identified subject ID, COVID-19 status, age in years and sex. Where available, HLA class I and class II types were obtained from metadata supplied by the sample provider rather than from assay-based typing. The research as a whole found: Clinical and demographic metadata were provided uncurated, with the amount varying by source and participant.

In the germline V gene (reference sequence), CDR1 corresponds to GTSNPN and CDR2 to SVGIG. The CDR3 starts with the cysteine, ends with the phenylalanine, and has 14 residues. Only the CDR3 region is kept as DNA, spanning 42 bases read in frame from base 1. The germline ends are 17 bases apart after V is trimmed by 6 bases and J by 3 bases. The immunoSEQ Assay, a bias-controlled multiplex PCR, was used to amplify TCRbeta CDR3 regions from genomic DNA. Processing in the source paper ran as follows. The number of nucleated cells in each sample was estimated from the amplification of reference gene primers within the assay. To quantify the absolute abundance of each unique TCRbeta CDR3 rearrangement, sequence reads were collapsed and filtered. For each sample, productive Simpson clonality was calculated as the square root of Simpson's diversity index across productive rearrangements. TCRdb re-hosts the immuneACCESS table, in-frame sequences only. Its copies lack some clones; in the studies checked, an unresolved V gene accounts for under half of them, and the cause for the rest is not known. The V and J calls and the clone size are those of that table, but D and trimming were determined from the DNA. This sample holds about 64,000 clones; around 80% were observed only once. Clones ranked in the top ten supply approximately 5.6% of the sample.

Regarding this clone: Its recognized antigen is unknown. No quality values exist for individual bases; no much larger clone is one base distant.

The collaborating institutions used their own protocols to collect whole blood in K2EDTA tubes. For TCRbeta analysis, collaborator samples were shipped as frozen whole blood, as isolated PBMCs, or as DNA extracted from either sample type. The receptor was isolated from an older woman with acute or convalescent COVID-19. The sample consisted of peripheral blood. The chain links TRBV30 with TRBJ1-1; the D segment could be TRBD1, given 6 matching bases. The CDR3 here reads CACPGGLIDTEAFF. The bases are TGTGCCTGCCCTGGGGGCTTGATAGACACTGAAGCTTTCTTT.